The 21 T cell receptor beta chains reported below all come from one sample, sequenced in a study of OX40 agonist ivuxolimab in advanced cancers. Clones were read by immunoSEQ multiplex PCR, and TCRdb kept only the in-frame ones, dropping some. This table holds 65,000 to 70,000 clones, approximately 89% found once. Here the sequenced sample was CD4+ or CD8+ T cells sorted from blood, taken in a trial of the OX40 agonist ivuxolimab. The receptors derive from an adult with an advanced solid tumor such as melanoma, head and neck, liver or kidney cancer.

This chain connects TRBV29-1 to TRBJ2-1; D assignment may be TRBD1 or TRBD2 (5 bases each). The CDR3 has 12 amino acids. Trimming shortened V by 6 bases and J by 9 bases, and 15 bases separated the two germline ends. CDR1 is SQVTM and CDR2 is ANQGSEA in the germline V gene. The CDR3: CSVKGTKGEQFF. CDR3 sequence (DNA): TGCAGCGTAAAAGGGACCAAGGGTGAGCAGTTCTTC.

The genes are TRBV19 and TRBJ2-7, with 8 bases that match TRBD1. The CDR3 runs to 16 residues. The V gene end was trimmed by 6 bases and the J gene end by 2 bases; junction bases not matched to a gene: 12. Germline values: CDR1 LNHDA, CDR2 SQIVND (reference sequence). CDR3 sequence reads: CASSLRGDRPTYEQYF. In DNA, the CDR3 is TGTGCCAGTAGCCTTCGAGGGGACAGGCCGACCTACGAGCAGTACTTC.

This chain connects TRBV29-1 to TRBJ1-4; 7 bases are a match to TRBD1. The CDR3 contains 13 residues. J lost 5 bases, V lost 5 bases, and 5 bases had no gene match. CDR1 and CDR2 (germline): SQVTM, ANQGSEA. The CDR3 DNA follows: TGCAGCGTTCTTCAGGGGGGGAATGAAAAACTGTTTTTT. This gives the protein CSVLQGGNEKLFF. Drawing the rest from reference TRBV29-1 and TRBJ1-4, the complete variable domain is SAVISQKPSRDICQRGTSLTIQCQVDSQVTMMFWYRQQPGQSLTLIATANQGSEATYESGFVIDKFPISRPNLTFSTLTVSNMSPEDSSIYLCSVLQGGNEKLFFGSGTQLSVL.

This chain links TRBV5-1 with TRBJ2-3; TRBD1 aligns across 9 bases. Germline-derived CDR1 and CDR2 are SGHRS and YFSETQ. V dropped 3 bases and J dropped 1; count of bases not matched to a gene: 6. This CDR3 has 16 amino acids. The CDR3 sequence: CASSSTRQGGTDTQYF. The CDR3 DNA reads TGCGCCAGCAGCTCAACACGACAGGGGGGCACAGATACGCAGTATTTT.

V and J are TRBV7-7 and TRBJ1-5, with a possible D match to TRBD1 (6 bases). The CDR3 consists of 18 residues. V was trimmed by 5 bases and J by 0 bases, leaving 20 bases between them. From germline, CDR1 is SSHAT and CDR2 FNYEAQ (reference sequence). CDR3 residues: CASSQPLNRVYSNQPQHF. The CDR3, as DNA: TGTGCCAGCAGCCAACCACTCAACAGGGTTTATAGCAATCAGCCCCAGCATTTT.

The table lists this clone with a count of one. The gene calls are TRBV7-2 and TRBJ1-5, with D uncertain. V gave up 1 base and J gave up 4 bases, with 8 bases separating them. CDR3 length: 14 amino acids. Germline V gene lookup returns CDR1 SGHTA and CDR2 FQGNSA. The CDR3 nucleotides read TGTGCCAGCAGCTTAGTTGGCAGGAATCAGCCCCAGCATTTT. Translating gives CASSLVGRNQPQHF.

The rearrangement links TRBV19 to TRBJ1-1; D unclear. Trimming took off 3 bases at V and 4 bases at J, with 9 bases between the two ends. The CDR3 is made up of 13 amino acids. The germline V gene encodes CDR1 LNHDA and CDR2 SQIVND (reference sequence). CDR3 sequence: CASSISGSTEAFF. CDR3 sequence (DNA): TGTGCCAGTAGTATTAGTGGGTCCACTGAAGCTTTCTTT.

This clone showed up just once. The chain employs TRBV28 and TRBJ1-5; D unresolved. The CDR3 extends over 15 amino acids. Looked up from germline, CDR1 is MDHEN and CDR2 is SYDVKM. Trimming left V 5 bases short and J 3 bases short, with 14 bases between. This CDR3 is CASSLRGRYNQPQHF. In DNA, the CDR3 is TGTGCCAGCAGTCTCCGCGGTCGGTACAATCAGCCCCAGCATTTT. The full variable domain, completed using reference TRBV28 and TRBJ1-5, is DVKVTQSSRYLVKRTGEKVFLECVQDMDHENMFWYRQDPGLGLRLIYFSYDVKMKEKGDIPEGYSVSREKKERFSLILESASTNQTSMYLCASSLRGRYNQPQHFGDGTRLSIL.

This clone was counted once. CDR3 protein: CASSPSKLVSTEAFF. CDR3 bases: TGTGCCAGCAGCCCCAGTAAGCTGGTCAGCACTGAAGCTTTCTTT. The rearrangement links TRBV5-8 to TRBJ1-1, with D unclear. The CDR3 extends over 15 amino acids. Per the germline V gene, CDR1 is SGHTS and CDR2 is YDEGEE. V was clipped by 4 bases and J by 4 bases, with 17 bases between them.

V is TRBV11-2 and J is TRBJ1-4; the D gene is possibly TRBD1 (6 bases). Trimming cost V 0 bases and J 7 bases, with 12 bases left between them. CDR1 is SGHAT, CDR2 FQNNGV, per germline. This CDR3 is 15 amino acids long. CDR3 DNA: TGTGCCAGCAGCTTAGACAGGGGCGGGGGTGAAAAACTGTTTTTT. It yields the protein CASSLDRGGGEKLFF. Looking up the rest from reference TRBV11-2 and TRBJ1-4 gives the full variable domain: EAGVAQSPRYKIIEKRQSVAFWCNPISGHATLYWYQQILGQGPKLLIQFQNNGVVDDSQLPKDRFSAERLKGVDSTLKIQPAKLEDSAVYLCASSLDRGGGEKLFFGSGTQLSVL.

The V and J genes are TRBV28 and TRBJ1-5; D gene ambiguous. From germline, CDR1 is MDHEN and CDR2 SYDVKM. This CDR3 contains 12 residues. V gave up 0 bases and J gave up 7 bases, with 4 bases separating them. CDR3 nucleotide sequence: TGTGCCAGCAGTTTATGGGCCCAGCCCCAGCATTTT. It yields the protein CASSLWAQPQHF.

This chain uses TRBV19 with TRBJ1-1; D is unclear. This CDR3 has 12 residues. Germline V CDR1 and CDR2: LNHDA, SQIVND (reference sequence). V lost 10 bases and J 0 bases, leaving 9 bases between the germline ends. CDR3 sequence: CATRGVNTEAFF. CDR3 DNA sequence: TGTGCCACCCGTGGGGTGAACACTGAAGCTTTCTTT.

This clone was observed a single time. V and J are TRBV5-1 and TRBJ2-5; 7 bases line up with TRBD2. Germline CDR1 and CDR2: SGHRS and YFSETQ. J gave up 4 bases and V 0 bases, and 6 bases lay outside the gene matches. The CDR3 loop spans 15 amino acids. CDR3: CASSLVSGEGETQYF. CDR3 coding DNA: TGCGCCAGCAGCTTGGTCAGCGGGGAGGGAGAGACCCAGTACTTC.

The chain uses TRBV19 and TRBJ2-5, with TRBD1 as a possible D gene (6 bases). Germline V gene data show CDR1 as LNHDA and CDR2 as SQIVND (reference sequence). The CDR3 consists of 15 residues. The ends were cut back, 6 bases at V and 1 base at J, with 15 bases in the middle. The CDR3 loop is CASRGRGSFQETQYF. The DNA for the CDR3 is TGTGCCAGTAGGGGCAGGGGCTCTTTCCAAGAGACCCAGTACTTC.

CDR3 bases: TGTGCCAGCAGCTTAGTGGCGGGAACTGGAAACACCATATATTTT. Translated, it gives CASSLVAGTGNTIYF. The gene calls are TRBV7-6 and TRBJ1-3, with no clear D. The CDR3 covers 15 residues. The ends were cut back, 1 base at V and 2 bases at J, with 9 bases in the middle. The V gene's germline CDR1 is SGHVS and CDR2 FNYEAQ.

The chain carries TRBV6-6 and TRBJ2-4; D not resolved. The CDR3 has 13 amino acids. Germline-derived CDR1 and CDR2 are MNHNY and SVGAGI (reference sequence). The V gene lost 4 bases and the J gene lost 8 bases, with 12 bases spanning the gap. The CDR3 coding sequence is TGTGCCAGCAGTTTCACCCCGAAGGACATTCAGTACTTC. It yields the protein CASSFTPKDIQYF.

Details on this clone: A junction boundary mismatches the germline segment, possibly from a read error. The chain combines TRBV7-7 with TRBJ2-2; possible D gene TRBD2, 6 bases. Germline V lookup: CDR1 SSHAT, CDR2 FNYEAQ (reference sequence). The CDR3 spans 16 residues. CDR3 sequence (DNA): TGTGCTAGCAGCCACCTGGGACTTTCGAACACCGGGGAGCTGTTTTTT. It encodes CASSHLGLSNTGELFF.

This chain joins TRBV5-4 and TRBJ2-7; TRBD1 might be the D (6 bases). Trimming removed 4 bases at V and 6 bases at J, with 17 bases between. In germline, CDR1 is SGHNT, CDR2 YYREEE (reference sequence). This CDR3 is 14 amino acids long. CDR3 DNA sequence: TGTGCCAGCAGCCTGCTTGCACAGGGTAGCGAGCAGTACTTC. This translates into CASSLLAQGSEQYF.

The chain joins TRBV6-1 to TRBJ1-5; no definite D call. Germline CDR1 MNHNS, CDR2 SASEGT. Trimming removed 2 bases at V and 1 base at J, with 9 bases between. This CDR3 is built from 15 residues. The CDR3 here is CASSENGGSNQPQHF. The DNA of the CDR3 is TGTGCCAGCAGTGAAAACGGAGGGAGCAATCAGCCCCAGCATTTT.

The V call is TRBV5-6, the J call TRBJ2-1; perhaps TRBD1 as D (5 bases). The germline CDR1 and CDR2 sequences are SGHDT and YYEEEE. The CDR3 sequence is 16 residues long. V lost 1 base and J lost 7, with 18 bases in between. In DNA, the CDR3 is TGTGCCAGCAGCTTGCCGGCCCAGGTAGGGGTGAATGAGCAGTTCTTC. It is translated as CASSLPAQVGVNEQFF.

This clone has a single count. The CDR3 bases are TGTGCCAGTAGTGCGCCCCCGGGTTACGAGCAGTACTTC. This sequence encodes CASSAPPGYEQYF. This chain uses TRBV19 with TRBJ2-7; D ambiguous. The CDR3 runs to 13 residues. Germline CDR1 is LNHDA and CDR2 is SQIVND (reference sequence). V lost 5 bases to trimming and J lost 4 bases, with 12 bases between them.